Sequencing of this TCR beta chain was carried out in a study of T cells in Graves' hyperthyroidism and ophthalmopathy. Diagnosis relied on clinical symptoms, serum thyroxine and TRAb, thyroid ultrasound and orbital computed tomography. Regarding this clonotype: One junction end disagrees with the germline gene, perhaps due to a read error.

TCR beta CDR3 sequences were amplified from RNA transcripts. TCR CDR3 underwent first-round RT-PCR with the HTBI primer set. MiXCR, applied by TCRdb to the multiplex PCR reads, yields one record per CDR3 protein. The data contain 600,000 to 800,000 distinct CDR3 sequences, 30% to 40% of them seen just once; the ten biggest clones take up around 30%. The sequencing sample was made of blood. The receptor was derived from a woman aged 40 to 49 with Graves' hyperthyroidism.

CDR3 in DNA: TGTGCCAGCAGCTTAGGTCAGGGGTTAGGTCAGCCCCGGCATTTT. Translation gives CASSLGQGLGQPRHF. This chain connects TRBV11-2 to TRBJ1-5; D perhaps matches TRBD1 (6 bases). The CDR3 loop spans 15 amino acids. Germline V lookup: CDR1 SGHAT, CDR2 FQNNGV.